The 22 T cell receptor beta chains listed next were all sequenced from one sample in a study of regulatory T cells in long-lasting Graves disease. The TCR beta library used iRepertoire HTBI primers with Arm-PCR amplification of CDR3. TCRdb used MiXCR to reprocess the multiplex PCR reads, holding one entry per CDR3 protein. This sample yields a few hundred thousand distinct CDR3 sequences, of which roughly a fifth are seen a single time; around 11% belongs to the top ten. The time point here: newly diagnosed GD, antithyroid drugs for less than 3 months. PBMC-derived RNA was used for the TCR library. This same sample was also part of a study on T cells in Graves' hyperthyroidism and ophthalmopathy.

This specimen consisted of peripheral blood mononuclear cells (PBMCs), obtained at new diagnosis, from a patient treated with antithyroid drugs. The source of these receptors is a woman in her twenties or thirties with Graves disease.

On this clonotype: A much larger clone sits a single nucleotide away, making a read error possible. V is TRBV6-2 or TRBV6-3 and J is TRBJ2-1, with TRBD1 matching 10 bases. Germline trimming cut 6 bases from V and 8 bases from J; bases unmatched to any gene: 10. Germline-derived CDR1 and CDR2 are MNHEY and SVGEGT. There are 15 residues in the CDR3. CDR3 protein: CASSPRTGGRDEQFF. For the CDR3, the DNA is TGTGCCAGCAGCCCCCGGACAGGGGGTAGGGATGAGCAGTTCTTC.

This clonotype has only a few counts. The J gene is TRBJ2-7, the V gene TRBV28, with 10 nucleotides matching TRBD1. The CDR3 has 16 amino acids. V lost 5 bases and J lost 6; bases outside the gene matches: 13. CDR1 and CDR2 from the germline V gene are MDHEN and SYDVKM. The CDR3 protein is CASSITGTGDVGEQYF. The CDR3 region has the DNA TGTGCCAGCAGTATAACCGGGACAGGGGACGTTGGCGAGCAGTACTTC.

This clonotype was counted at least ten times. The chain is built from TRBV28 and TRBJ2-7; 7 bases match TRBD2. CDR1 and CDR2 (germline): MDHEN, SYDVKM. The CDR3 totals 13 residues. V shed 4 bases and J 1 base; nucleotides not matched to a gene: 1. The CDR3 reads CASSWRESYEQYF. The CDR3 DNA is TGTGCCAGCAGTTGGCGGGAGTCCTACGAGCAGTACTTC. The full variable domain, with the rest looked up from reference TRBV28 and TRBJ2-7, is DVKVTQSSRYLVKRTGEKVFLECVQDMDHENMFWYRQDPGLGLRLIYFSYDVKMKEKGDIPEGYSVSREKKERFSLILESASTNQTSMYLCASSWRESYEQYFGPGTRLTVT.

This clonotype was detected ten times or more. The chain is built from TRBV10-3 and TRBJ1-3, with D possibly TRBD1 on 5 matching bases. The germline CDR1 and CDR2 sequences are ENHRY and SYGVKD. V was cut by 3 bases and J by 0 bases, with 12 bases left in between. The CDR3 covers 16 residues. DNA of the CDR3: TGTGCCATCAGTGAAGGGAGGGGATACTCTGGAAACACCATATATTTT. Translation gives CAISEGRGYSGNTIYF.

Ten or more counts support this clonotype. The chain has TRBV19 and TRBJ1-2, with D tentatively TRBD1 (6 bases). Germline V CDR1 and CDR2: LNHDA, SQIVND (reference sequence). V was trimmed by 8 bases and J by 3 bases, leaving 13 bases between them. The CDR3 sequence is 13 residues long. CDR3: CASLGGPDYGYTF. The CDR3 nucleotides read TGTGCCAGTTTGGGGGGCCCCGACTATGGCTACACCTTC.

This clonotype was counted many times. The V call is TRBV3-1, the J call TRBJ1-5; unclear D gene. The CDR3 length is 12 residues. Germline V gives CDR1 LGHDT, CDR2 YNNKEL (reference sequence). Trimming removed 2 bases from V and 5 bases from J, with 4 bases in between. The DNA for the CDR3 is TGTGCCAGCAGCCAATTAGATCAGCCCCAGCATTTT. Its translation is CASSQLDQPQHF.

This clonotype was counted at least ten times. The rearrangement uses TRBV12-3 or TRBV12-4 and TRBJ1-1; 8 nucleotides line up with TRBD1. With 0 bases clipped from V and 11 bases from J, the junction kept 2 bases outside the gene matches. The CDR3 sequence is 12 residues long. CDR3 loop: CASSLATGEAFF. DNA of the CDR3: TGTGCCAGCAGTTTAGCGACAGGGGAGGCTTTCTTT.

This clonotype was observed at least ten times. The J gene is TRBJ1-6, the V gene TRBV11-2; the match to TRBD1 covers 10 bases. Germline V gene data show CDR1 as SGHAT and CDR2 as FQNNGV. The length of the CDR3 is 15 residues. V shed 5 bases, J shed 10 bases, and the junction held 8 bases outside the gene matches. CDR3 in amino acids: CASSAGQGGRSPLHF. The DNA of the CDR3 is TGTGCCAGCAGCGCCGGACAGGGGGGAAGATCACCCCTCCACTTT.

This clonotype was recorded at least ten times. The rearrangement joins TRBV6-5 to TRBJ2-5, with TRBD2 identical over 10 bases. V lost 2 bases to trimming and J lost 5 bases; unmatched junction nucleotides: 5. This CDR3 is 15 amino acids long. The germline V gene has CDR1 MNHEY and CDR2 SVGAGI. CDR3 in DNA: TGTGCCAGCAGTTACGGGACTAGCGATTGGGAGACCCAGTACTTC. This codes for CASSYGTSDWETQYF.

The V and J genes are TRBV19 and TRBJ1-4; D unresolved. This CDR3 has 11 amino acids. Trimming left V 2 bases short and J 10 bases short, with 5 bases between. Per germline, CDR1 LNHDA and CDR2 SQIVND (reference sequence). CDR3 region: CASSISGKLFF. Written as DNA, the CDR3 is TGTGCCAGTAGTATATCGGGAAAACTGTTTTTT. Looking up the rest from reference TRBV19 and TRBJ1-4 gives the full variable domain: DGGITQSPKYLFRKEGQNVTLSCEQNLNHDAMYWYRQDPGQGLRLIYYSQIVNDFQKGDIAEGYSVSREKKESFPLTVTSAQKNPTAFYLCASSISGKLFFGSGTQLSVL.

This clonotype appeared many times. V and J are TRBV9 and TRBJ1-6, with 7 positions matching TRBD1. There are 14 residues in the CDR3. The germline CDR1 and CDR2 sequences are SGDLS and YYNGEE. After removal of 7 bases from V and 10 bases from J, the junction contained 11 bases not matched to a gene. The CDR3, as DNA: TGTGCCAGCGACCTTACAGGGGAAGGATCACCCCTCCACTTT. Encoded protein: CASDLTGEGSPLHF.

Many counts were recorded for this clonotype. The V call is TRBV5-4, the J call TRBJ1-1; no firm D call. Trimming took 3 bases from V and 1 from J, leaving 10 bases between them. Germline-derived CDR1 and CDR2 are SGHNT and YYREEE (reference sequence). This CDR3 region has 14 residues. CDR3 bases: TGTGCCAGCAGCTCTAAATCGGGGAACACTGAAGCTTTCTTT. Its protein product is CASSSKSGNTEAFF.

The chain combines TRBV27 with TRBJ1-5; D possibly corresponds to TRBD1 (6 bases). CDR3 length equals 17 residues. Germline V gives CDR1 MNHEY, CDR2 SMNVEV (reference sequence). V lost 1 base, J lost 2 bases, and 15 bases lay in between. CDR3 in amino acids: CASSLLTLGGGNQPQHF. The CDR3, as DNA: TGTGCCAGCAGTTTATTAACCCTAGGGGGAGGCAATCAGCCCCAGCATTTT.

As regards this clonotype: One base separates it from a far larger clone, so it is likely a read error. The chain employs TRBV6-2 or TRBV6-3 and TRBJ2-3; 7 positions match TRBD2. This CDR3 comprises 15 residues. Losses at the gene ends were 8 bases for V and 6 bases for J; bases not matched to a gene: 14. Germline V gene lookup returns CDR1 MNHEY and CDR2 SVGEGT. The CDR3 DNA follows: TGTGCCAGCTCACCACAGGACGGGAGGACGGATACGCAGTATTTT. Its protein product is CASSPQDGRTDTQYF.

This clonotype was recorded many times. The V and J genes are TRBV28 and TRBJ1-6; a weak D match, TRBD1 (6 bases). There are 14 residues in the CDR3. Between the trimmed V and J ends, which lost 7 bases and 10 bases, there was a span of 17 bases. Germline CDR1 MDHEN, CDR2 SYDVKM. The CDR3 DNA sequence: TGTGCCAGCATCAGGACAGTCGAAAGCTCACCCCTCCACTTT. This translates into CASIRTVESSPLHF.

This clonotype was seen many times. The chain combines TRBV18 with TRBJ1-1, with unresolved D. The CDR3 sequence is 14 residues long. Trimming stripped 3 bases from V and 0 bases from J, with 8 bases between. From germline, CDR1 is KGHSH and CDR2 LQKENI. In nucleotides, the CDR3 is TGTGCCAGCTCACCTGGAAGGGTGAACACTGAAGCTTTCTTT. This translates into CASSPGRVNTEAFF.

CDR3 loop: CASSLTGYGELFF. The CDR3 DNA is TGTGCCAGCAGCTTAACAGGGTACGGGGAGCTGTTTTTT. V gene TRBV7-2 combines with J gene TRBJ2-2; possible D gene TRBD1, 6 bases. Trimming pared 2 bases from V and 7 bases from J, leaving 8 bases between. From germline, CDR1 is SGHTA and CDR2 FQGNSA. The CDR3 has 13 amino acids. Complete variable domain (other parts from reference TRBV7-2 and TRBJ2-2): GAGVSQSPSNKVTEKGKDVELRCDPISGHTALYWYRQSLGQGLEFLIYFQGNSAPDKSGLPSDRFSAERTGGSVSTLTIQRTQQEDSAVYLCASSLTGYGELFFGEGSRLTVL.

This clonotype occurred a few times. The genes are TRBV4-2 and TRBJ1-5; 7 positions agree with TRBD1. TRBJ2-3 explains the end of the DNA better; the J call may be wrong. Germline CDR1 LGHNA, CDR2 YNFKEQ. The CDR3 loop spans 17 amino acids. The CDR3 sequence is CASSQALGQWSNQPQYF. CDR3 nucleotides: TGTGCCAGCAGCCAAGCCCTGGGACAGTGGAGCAATCAGCCCCAGTATTTT.

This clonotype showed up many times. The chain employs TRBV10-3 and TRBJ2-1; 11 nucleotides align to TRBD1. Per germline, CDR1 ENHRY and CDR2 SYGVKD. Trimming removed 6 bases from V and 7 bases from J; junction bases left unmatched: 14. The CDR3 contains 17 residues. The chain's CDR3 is CAIRGRGQGASSNEQFF. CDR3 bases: TGTGCCATCAGGGGACGCGGACAGGGGGCTTCATCTAATGAGCAGTTCTTC.

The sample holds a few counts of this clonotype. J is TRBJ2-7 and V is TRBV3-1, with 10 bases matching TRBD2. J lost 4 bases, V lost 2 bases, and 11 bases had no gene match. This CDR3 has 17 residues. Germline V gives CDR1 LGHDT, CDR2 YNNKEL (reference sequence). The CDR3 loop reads CASSQRALSGGYYEQYF. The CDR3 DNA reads TGTGCCAGCAGCCAACGGGCCCTTAGCGGGGGGTATTACGAGCAGTACTTC.

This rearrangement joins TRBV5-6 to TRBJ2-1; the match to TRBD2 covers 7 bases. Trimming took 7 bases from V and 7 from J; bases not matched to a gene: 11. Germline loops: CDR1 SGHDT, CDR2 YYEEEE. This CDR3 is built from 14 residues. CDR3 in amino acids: CASRTGLAENEQFF. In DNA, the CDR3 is TGTGCCAGCCGAACGGGCCTAGCGGAAAATGAGCAGTTCTTC.

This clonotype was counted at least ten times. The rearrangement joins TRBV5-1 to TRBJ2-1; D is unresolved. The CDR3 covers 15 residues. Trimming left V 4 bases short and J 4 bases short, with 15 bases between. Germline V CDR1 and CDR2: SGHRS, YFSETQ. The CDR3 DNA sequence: TGCGCCAGCAGCCGAGACGGCGCCCAATACAATGAGCAGTTCTTC. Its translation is CASSRDGAQYNEQFF.